This TCR beta chain was retrieved from a study of cytomegalovirus exposure and HLA in healthy donors (dated by TCRdb to about 2017). Regarding the research as a whole: In an earlier analysis of several hundred of the donors, roughly 300 Gb of sequence data and 100 million or so unique TCR beta sequences from roughly 180 million T cells were reported. Both class I and class II loci were covered by HLA typing, at four-digit resolution. Genome-wide SNP genotypes for about 55% of the roughly 670 donors were used in a later genetic analysis, which treated that subset as a discovery cohort. A later analysis re-analyzed previously published TCR beta repertoires from 500 to 700 donors and added high-resolution HLA genotyping to study TCR occurrence patterns. Among roughly 400 genotyped donors of the cohort, an average of around 250,000 unique TCR beta nucleotide sequences was sequenced per donor, of which approximately 18% were non-productive. The study aimed to test whether cataloging public T cell receptors could reveal signatures of past pathogen exposure. All discovery cohort repertoires had been generated using a single sequencing platform. A separate validation cohort of roughly 130 different subjects was used in addition to the approximately 670-subject first cohort. Donor age, sex, ethnicity and CMV serostatus were compiled alongside the repertoire data. The genetic ancestry cluster associated with self-reported Caucasian donors included 65% to 90% of the roughly 390 genotyped donors. In an earlier analysis of 587 of the donors, high-throughput TCR beta sequencing was used to judge whether each TCR beta V gene segment behaved as functional or pseudogenic. An early release that covered roughly 600 HLA-typed donors contained approximately 290 gigabases of sequencing data and 75 million to 100 million unique TCR sequences. Because of strong linkage in the cohort, four to six DR-DQ haplotypes were treated as single units for association and clustering. To predict cytomegalovirus infection status, the study brought together high-throughput TCR immunosequencing, statistical association of individual TCRs with disease status, and machine learning. Using immunosequencing, the study profiled T cell repertoires from around 670 subjects and related those repertoires to cytomegalovirus serostatus. Typing coverage varied by locus: about 629-640 donors for A, B, C, DRB1 and DQB1; around 560 for DQA1; more than 600 for DPA1; roughly 450 for DPB1. In the later analysis, no new phenotypic data were used to find candidate immune exposures; instead, reliance was placed on TCR beta sequences and their occurrence across donors. General findings and caveats noted by the study authors: Presence/absence analyses assumed roughly uniform sequencing depth across donors, an assumption that may not hold. The sequencing pipeline was judged likely to have produced a cluster of highly shared sequence variants as a technical artifact. An earlier analysis of some 560 of the donors showed that most TCR beta V segments appeared in productive rearrangements either about 87% or about 30% of the time, which broadly matched IMGT annotations. It was suggested by the authors that the approach could potentially be generalized to other disease states and immunological phenotypes. In both the original and validation cohorts, the classifier was reported to diagnose cytomegalovirus status with high specificity and sensitivity. Because counts were too low, more than 15 rarely observed V segments, including chromosome 9 orphons, were excluded from the earlier analysis of about 500 of the donors. In a later analysis, TCR association rates were found to vary across HLA loci, with the most associated TCRs seen for DRB1 alleles and the fewest for HLA-C alleles. In this cohort, only TCR beta chains were sequenced, and detectable features were limited by the absence of alpha or paired-chain data. The study gave a list of about 160 TCR beta chains associated with cytomegalovirus. Because HLA typing was missing for some donors at each locus, association tests included only the typed subset. According to a later analysis, parvovirus B19, influenza, CMV and Epstein-Barr virus appeared linked to several top co-occurrence clusters. Assigning TCR associations to individual alleles was difficult when HLA alleles, especially DR and DQ, strongly co-occurred. A later analysis found that most CMV-associated TCR beta chains appeared HLA-restricted, with HLA associations seemingly driven largely by CMV exposure. CMV serostatus was the only immune exposure information available for the cohort. V-gene and J-gene trimming of TCR beta chains was associated with a missense DCLRE1C variant in a later genetic analysis, and the association was replicated in an independent cohort. Three of the identified cytomegalovirus-associated TCR beta chains were confirmed in vitro to be specific for cytomegalovirus antigens. A later analysis found that HLA-associated TCR beta chains were more clonally expanded and had lower generation probabilities than equally common non-associated chains. In a later analysis, 16,951 TCR beta sequences were associated with specific HLA alleles at a false discovery rate of 0.05. According to a later genetic analysis, donors in an Asian-associated ancestry cluster had fewer N-insertions in productive TCRs than the approximately 670-donor mean. Linkage disequilibrium might explain the correlated functional status among segregating V segments, but an unknown experimental factor could not be excluded. A further reported finding was that TCR beta sequences accurately predicted the HLA-A and HLA-B alleles for most subjects in the first cohort. Because the 87-base-pair reads could not distinguish some IMGT-functional V segments, including TRBV6-2 and TRBV6-3, those segments were excluded. Most TCR sequences were observed very rarely across donors, whereas some public TCRs were present in many individuals.

Libraries were prepared through the immunoSEQ multiplex PCR assay. For the multiplex PCR, a mixture combining 60 forward primers for TCR Vbeta segments and 13 reverse primers for TCR Jbeta segments was used. The CDR3 region of rearranged TCR beta genes was amplified from genomic DNA by a multiplex PCR assay. Amplified TCR beta libraries were sequenced as 87-base-pair reads on the Illumina HiSeq System. The paper's data handling went like this. In a later analysis, 70 million to 95 million unique TCR beta chains were counted across the 500 to 850 repertoires, and about 10 million of these chains were shared by at least two donors. Raw reads were error-corrected and collapsed into unique sequences with a nearest-neighbor algorithm that merged closely related sequences to remove PCR and sequencing errors. CDR3 sequences were aligned to IMGT reference sequences to assign V, D and J gene segments. For a sequence to be retained, a match of at least six nucleotides was required to both a V gene segment and a J gene segment. Rearrangements were called productive when the CDR3 lacked stop codons and stayed in frame with V and J; all others were non-productive. Following IMGT convention, CDR3 was defined as the stretch from the second conserved V-encoded cysteine to the conserved J-encoded phenylalanine. In an earlier analysis of roughly 610 of the donors, sequences lacking an unambiguous match to a single V gene segment were excluded. In an earlier analysis of around 590 of the donors, a V segment was called functional when productive rearrangements were above 56.7%, and segregating when the standard deviation between donors exceeded 5%. A statistical classification framework was developed to diagnose cytomegalovirus status using the catalog of TCR beta chain sequences. V and J gene assignment, in a later analysis, came from comparing TCR nucleotide sequences with IMGT/GENE-DB human TR gene sequences. The TCRdist pipeline was used in a later analysis to assign CDR3 sequences and most-parsimonious VDJ recombination scenarios. In a later analysis, every TCR beta chain was defined by the combination of its CDR3 amino acid sequence and its V-gene family, and reads without a unique V-gene family were dropped. A later analysis removed 600 or so highly shared, low-generation-probability nucleotide sequences to deal with suspected cross-contamination and a sequencing artifact. For each public chain, a later analysis derived a clonal expansion index from normalized ranks of inferred template counts within each repertoire. In a later analysis, generation probabilities were computed using a VDJ recombination model fitted to out-of-frame rearrangements, and the results were checked against IGoR. In a later analysis, hypergeometric tests were used to score TCR-TCR, TCR-HLA and TCR-CMV co-occurrence, with a repertoire-size bias correction applied to TCR pairs. In a later analysis, false discovery rates were estimated by permuting HLA or CMV assignments 20 times. A later analysis grouped co-occurring TCRs with DBSCAN, adding TCRdist sequence similarity when clustering within HLA-allele-positive subsets. Repertoires with fewer than 30,000 or more than 120,000 public chains were left out of co-occurrence clustering, as were four to six repertoires with anomalous nucleotide sharing. TCRdb took over this immuneACCESS table, retaining in-frame rearrangements with V and J assigned. Such tables are incomplete; in checked studies, under half of the missing clones stem from an unresolved V gene, and the remainder is unexplained. Clonal size and the V and J genes are those of that table, whereas D and trimming came from the DNA. The sample includes about 160,000 clones, with roughly 84% observed a single time. 1.5% to 2.5% of the sample is taken by the ten largest.

The cohort consisted of hundreds of healthy bone marrow donors. At the time of sampling, all cohort members were nominally healthy, though unrecorded immune exposures were likely present. The donor was CMV seronegative and belonged to the group of over 350 seronegative cohort members. Every donor gave a peripheral blood sample, and the peripheral blood mononuclear cells from that sample were used for TCR beta sequencing. Genomic DNA was extracted from the blood cell samples with the Qiagen DNeasy Blood Extraction Kit. The CDR3 contains 18 residues, cysteine and phenylalanine counted. CDR3 DNA only is kept here, 54 bases in frame from base 1. CDR1 and CDR2 were assigned from the germline V gene (reference sequence) as MNHEY and SMNVEV. V is cut back by 3 bases and J by 0 bases, with 12 bases in the junction unmatched. Remarks on this clone: There is no known antigen for this receptor. One base away there is no much larger clone; base qualities are not given.

The specimen sequenced was PBMCs. The origin of this receptor is a man younger than 35 in good health and CMV-seronegative. The rearranged chain carries TRBV27 and TRBJ2-7, with 9 central nucleotides matching TRBD2. The encoded CDR3 is CASSFLSSGLANSYEQYF. The DNA sequence is given as TGTGCCAGCAGTTTCCTCTCCTCGGGACTAGCTAACTCCTACGAGCAGTACTTC.